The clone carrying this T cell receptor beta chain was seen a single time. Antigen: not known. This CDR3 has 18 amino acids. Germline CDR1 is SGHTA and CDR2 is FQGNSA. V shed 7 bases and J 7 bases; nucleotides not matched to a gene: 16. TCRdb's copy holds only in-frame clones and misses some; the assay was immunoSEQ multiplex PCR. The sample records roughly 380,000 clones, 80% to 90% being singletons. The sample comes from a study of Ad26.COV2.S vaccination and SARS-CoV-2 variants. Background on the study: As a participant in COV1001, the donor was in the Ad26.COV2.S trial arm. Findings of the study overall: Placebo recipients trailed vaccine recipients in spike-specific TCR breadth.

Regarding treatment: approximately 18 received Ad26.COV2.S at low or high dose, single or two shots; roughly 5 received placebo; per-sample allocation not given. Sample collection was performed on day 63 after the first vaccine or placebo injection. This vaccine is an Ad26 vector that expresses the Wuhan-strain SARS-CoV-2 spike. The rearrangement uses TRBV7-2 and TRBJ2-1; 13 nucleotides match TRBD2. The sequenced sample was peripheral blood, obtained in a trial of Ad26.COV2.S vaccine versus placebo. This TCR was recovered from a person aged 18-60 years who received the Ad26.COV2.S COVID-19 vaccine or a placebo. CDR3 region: CASTLRLAGGRGVNEQFF. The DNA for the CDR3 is TGTGCCAGCACCCTTCGACTAGCGGGAGGCCGGGGGGTTAATGAGCAGTTCTTC.